Below are 23 T cell receptor beta chains sequenced from a single sample in a study of T-cell memory formation after mild COVID-19. Each CDR3 protein is one row after TCRdb ran MiXCR on the 5' RACE reads. Here the sample spans 540,000 or so distinct CDR3 sequences, just over 20% being singletons. What was sequenced was PBMCs or a T cell subset sorted from them (not recorded which). These receptors came from an adult woman who had mild COVID-19 (a few samples of this study predate the infection). Cell type and time point are not known.

V is TRBV19 and J is TRBJ1-1; 8 bases are shared with TRBD1. Germline lookup yields CDR1 LNHDA and CDR2 SQIVND (reference sequence). V lost 7 bases and J lost 4; bases outside the gene matches: 8. The CDR3 is 14 residues long. CDR3 sequence reads: CASMGTGGGTEAFF. The CDR3, as DNA: TGTGCCAGTATGGGAACAGGGGGGGGCACTGAAGCTTTCTTT. Drawing the rest from reference TRBV19 and TRBJ1-1, the complete variable domain is DGGITQSPKYLFRKEGQNVTLSCEQNLNHDAMYWYRQDPGQGLRLIYYSQIVNDFQKGDIAEGYSVSREKKESFPLTVTSAQKNPTAFYLCASMGTGGGTEAFFGQGTRLTVV.

This clonotype has just a few counts. The chain joins TRBV5-1 to TRBJ2-6; D is unclear. V lost 1 base and J 0 bases, leaving 5 bases between the germline ends. The CDR3 has 15 amino acids. Germline values: CDR1 SGHRS, CDR2 YFSETQ. The CDR3 loop reads CASSLLSSGANVLTF. The CDR3 DNA follows: TGCGCCAGCAGCTTGTTGAGCTCTGGGGCCAACGTCCTGACTTTC.

V is TRBV27 and J is TRBJ2-7; D not resolved. Deletions cut 2 bases from V and 2 bases from J, with 10 bases between. Germline CDR1 is MNHEY and CDR2 is SMNVEV (reference sequence). The CDR3 has 14 residues. CDR3 loop: CASSLSSTAYEQYF. The DNA for the CDR3 is TGTGCCAGCAGTTTAAGTAGTACAGCCTACGAGCAGTACTTC.

In its sample, this clonotype was seen a few times. This chain uses TRBV19 with TRBJ1-5; possible D gene TRBD1, 5 bases. Trimming took 4 bases from V and 2 from J, leaving 15 bases between them. Germline V lookup: CDR1 LNHDA, CDR2 SQIVND (reference sequence). The CDR3 covers 16 residues. This CDR3 is CASSSLIQDGNQPQHF. The CDR3, as DNA: TGTGCCAGTAGTAGCCTCATACAGGACGGCAATCAGCCCCAGCATTTT.

The V call is TRBV3-1, the J call TRBJ2-3; D not certain. V lost 1 base and J lost 4, with 12 bases in between. This CDR3 has 15 residues. Germline V gene lookup returns CDR1 LGHDT and CDR2 YNNKEL (reference sequence). The CDR3 coding sequence is TGTGCCAGCAGCCAAGCCTACAGTTACCCAGATACGCAGTATTTT. This gives the protein CASSQAYSYPDTQYF.

This clonotype has only a few counts. This sequence joins TRBV11-2 and TRBJ2-1, with D possibly matching TRBD2 (5 bases). Trimming removed 3 bases from V and 10 bases from J, with 19 bases in between. The germline gives CDR1 SGHAT, CDR2 FQNNGV. The CDR3 is 15 amino acids. DNA for the CDR3: TGTGCCAGCAGCTTCGGTCGAGGGCCCCAGGAGGAGCAGTTCTTC. Translating it yields CASSFGRGPQEEQFF.

This chain uses TRBV18 with TRBJ2-2, with no clear D. The CDR3 totals 14 residues. Germline V CDR1 and CDR2: KGHSH, LQKENI. Trimming removed 0 bases from V and 2 bases from J, with 4 bases in between. CDR3 nucleotide sequence: TGTGCCAGCTCACCACCGTTCAACACCGGGGAGCTGTTTTTT. Its translation is CASSPPFNTGELFF.

This clonotype was found a few times. The gene calls are TRBV9 and TRBJ2-1; 9 nucleotides match TRBD2. Germline V gene data show CDR1 as SGDLS and CDR2 as YYNGEE. Trimming at V came to 4 bases and at J to 0 bases, leaving 14 bases not matched to a gene. The CDR3 runs to 19 residues. DNA for the CDR3: TGTGCCAGCAGCCATCACCTCGGGACTAGCTCTAGCTCCTACAATGAGCAGTTCTTC. Protein product: CASSHHLGTSSSSYNEQFF. Combining the CDR3 with reference TRBV9 and TRBJ2-1 gives the whole variable domain DSGVTQTPKHLITATGQRVTLRCSPRSGDLSVYWYQQSLDQGLQFLIQYYNGEERAKGNILERFSAQQFPDLHSELNLSSLELGDSALYFCASSHHLGTSSSSYNEQFFGPGTRLTVL.

The chain is built from TRBV12-3 or TRBV12-4 and TRBJ2-1; D might be TRBD2 (6 bases). V lost 6 bases, J lost 4 bases, and 19 bases lay in between. CDR3 length: 16 residues. CDR3 in amino acids: CASRGGAWRGYNEQFF. The CDR3 DNA is TGTGCCAGCAGAGGTGGGGCCTGGAGGGGATACAATGAGCAGTTCTTC.

The chain links TRBV19 to TRBJ2-1; D may be TRBD1 (5 bases). The V gene's germline CDR1 is LNHDA and CDR2 SQIVND (reference sequence). V lost 10 bases and J 5 bases, leaving 15 bases between the germline ends. The CDR3 is 13 residues long. CDR3 amino acids: CATHLTDNNEQFF. CDR3 coding DNA: TGTGCCACCCACTTGACAGACAACAATGAGCAGTTCTTC.

The chain carries TRBV19 and TRBJ2-7; D is possibly TRBD2 (5 bases). Trimming removed 10 bases at V and 6 bases at J, with 19 bases between. CDR3 length: 13 amino acids. The germline V gene encodes CDR1 LNHDA and CDR2 SQIVND (reference sequence). CDR3 region: CATSAEAWGEQYF. In DNA, the CDR3 is TGTGCCACCTCCGCGGAGGCCTGGGGCGAGCAGTACTTC.

The chain couples TRBV6-2 or TRBV6-3 to TRBJ1-4, with a weak D call TRBD1 (5 bases). Germline lookup yields CDR1 MNHEY and CDR2 SVGEGT. V lost 5 bases, J lost 6 bases, and 13 bases lay in between. This CDR3 contains 14 residues. The CDR3 here is CASSPAGRDEKLFF. The CDR3, as DNA: TGTGCCAGCAGTCCCGCAGGGCGGGATGAAAAACTGTTTTTT.

The CDR3 is CASTTRTYIQDSLNTEAFF. The CDR3 DNA reads TGTGCCAGCACCACTCGCACATACATCCAGGACAGTTTGAACACTGAAGCTTTCTTT. This sequence joins TRBV6-2 or TRBV6-3 and TRBJ1-1, with D maybe TRBD1 (6 bases). From germline, CDR1 is MNHEY and CDR2 SVGEGT. V lost 7 bases and J lost 0, with 27 bases in between. The CDR3 covers 19 residues.

The genes are TRBV5-1 and TRBJ1-5; D is undetermined. The germline CDR1 and CDR2 sequences are SGHRS and YFSETQ. Trimming took 0 bases from V and 7 from J, leaving 14 bases between them. The CDR3 has 15 amino acids. CDR3: CASSLVPGDGQPQHF. The CDR3 DNA sequence: TGCGCCAGCAGCTTGGTTCCTGGAGATGGGCAGCCCCAGCATTTT.

The chain couples TRBV6-1 to TRBJ1-5, with 10 bases identical to TRBD1. The CDR3 spans 17 residues. Germline V lookup: CDR1 MNHNS, CDR2 SASEGT. The V and J ends lost 4 bases and 1 base, in that order; junction bases with no gene match: 7. In nucleotides, the CDR3 is TGTGCCAGCAGTGGAGGGACAGGGGTCCGGAGCAATCAGCCCCAGCATTTT. This gives the protein CASSGGTGVRSNQPQHF.

To note about this clonotype: Germline is not matched at one junction end, which may reflect a read error. This sequence joins TRBV7-7 and TRBJ2-1, with 9 bases aligning to TRBD2. Germline CDR1 and CDR2: SSHAT and FNYEAQ (reference sequence). The CDR3 runs to 16 residues. The CDR3 spells CASSLTLAGGIHEQFF. The CDR3 DNA reads as TGTGCTAGCAGCTTGACCCTCGCGGGAGGGATCCATGAGCAGTTCTTC.

The chain carries TRBV18 and TRBJ2-6; 8 nucleotides align to TRBD2. J lost 2 bases, V lost 5 bases, and 5 bases had no gene match. Germline V gene data show CDR1 as KGHSH and CDR2 as LQKENI. The CDR3 loop spans 16 amino acids. The CDR3 nucleotides read TGTGCCAGCTCATCCCGAGCGGGGGCTGGGGCCAACGTCCTGACTTTC. Its translation is CASSSRAGAGANVLTF.

There are many counts of this clonotype. This rearrangement joins TRBV29-1 to TRBJ2-1; 11 bases align to TRBD2. The CDR3 spans 17 residues. V lost 4 bases to trimming and J lost 0 bases; unmatched junction nucleotides: 8. The germline gives CDR1 SQVTM, CDR2 ANQGSEA. The CDR3 region is CSVAGTSGASSYNEQFF. The CDR3 DNA follows: TGCAGCGTTGCCGGGACTAGCGGAGCGAGCTCCTACAATGAGCAGTTCTTC.

The V gene is TRBV7-3, the J gene TRBJ2-1, with D tentatively TRBD2 (5 bases). CDR1 is SGHTA and CDR2 is FQGTGA in the germline V gene. The V and J ends lost 5 bases and 7 bases respectively, with 15 bases between them. There are 14 residues in the CDR3. Written as DNA, the CDR3 is TGTGCCAGCAGCCCCGGACTCCTGTCTAATGAGCAGTTCTTC. Its translation is CASSPGLLSNEQFF.

This clonotype was observed a few times. V is TRBV7-2 and J is TRBJ1-2, with 7 bases aligning to TRBD1. The CDR3 consists of 14 residues. V was pared by 6 bases and J by 8 bases, with 12 bases of the junction left unmatched. From germline, CDR1 is SGHTA and CDR2 FQGNSA. CDR3 coding DNA: TGTGCCAGCAGTTCTGACAGGGCTCCGGGAGGCTACACCTTC. It translates to CASSSDRAPGGYTF.

The CDR3 loop is CASSEQGFWDYGYTF. In DNA, the CDR3 is TGTGCCAGCAGTGAACAGGGGTTTTGGGACTATGGCTACACCTTC. The chain is built from TRBV25-1 and TRBJ1-2; perhaps TRBD1 as D (6 bases). The germline gives CDR1 MGHDK, CDR2 SYGVNS. This CDR3 contains 15 residues. Trimming left V 2 bases short and J 3 bases short, with 13 bases between.

In this sample, this clonotype turned up a few times. The chain employs TRBV12-3 or TRBV12-4 and TRBJ2-1, with 9 bases aligning to TRBD2. With V trimmed by 1 base and J by 12 bases, 7 bases remained unmatched. The CDR3 contains 14 residues. CDR3 amino acids: CASSLGREGRVQFF. The CDR3 DNA reads as TGTGCCAGCAGTTTAGGGCGGGAGGGAAGAGTGCAGTTCTTC.

This clonotype was counted between two and nine times. The chain recombines TRBV4-3 with TRBJ2-7; 7 nucleotides align to TRBD2. Germline CDR1 LGHNA, CDR2 YSLEER. V was clipped by 1 base and J by 2 bases; unmatched bases: 8. The CDR3 has 16 residues. CDR3 sequence (DNA): TGCGCCAGCAGCCAAGGCCCTACTAGCGACCCCTACGAGCAGTACTTC. It codes for CASSQGPTSDPYEQYF.